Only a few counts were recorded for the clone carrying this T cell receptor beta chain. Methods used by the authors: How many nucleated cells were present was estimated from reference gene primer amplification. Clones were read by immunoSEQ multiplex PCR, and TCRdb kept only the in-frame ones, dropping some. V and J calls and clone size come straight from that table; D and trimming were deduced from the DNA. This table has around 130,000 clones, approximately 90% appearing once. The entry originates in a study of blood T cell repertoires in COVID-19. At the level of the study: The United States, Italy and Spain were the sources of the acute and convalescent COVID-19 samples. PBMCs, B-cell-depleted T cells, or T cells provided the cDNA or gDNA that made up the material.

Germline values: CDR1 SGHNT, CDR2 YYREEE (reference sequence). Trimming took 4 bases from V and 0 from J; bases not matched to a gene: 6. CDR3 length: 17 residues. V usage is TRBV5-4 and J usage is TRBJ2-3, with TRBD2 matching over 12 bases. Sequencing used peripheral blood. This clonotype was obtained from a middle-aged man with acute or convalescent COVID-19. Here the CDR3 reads CASSEGLAGVSTDTQYF. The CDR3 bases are TGTGCCAGCAGCGAGGGACTAGCGGGCGTTAGCACAGATACGCAGTATTTT. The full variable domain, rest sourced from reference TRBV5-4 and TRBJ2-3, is ETGVTQSPTHLIKTRGQQVTLRCSSQSGHNTVSWYQQALGQGPQFIFQYYREEENGRGNFPPRFSGLQFPNYSSELNVNALELDDSALYLCASSEGLAGVSTDTQYFGPGTRLTVL.